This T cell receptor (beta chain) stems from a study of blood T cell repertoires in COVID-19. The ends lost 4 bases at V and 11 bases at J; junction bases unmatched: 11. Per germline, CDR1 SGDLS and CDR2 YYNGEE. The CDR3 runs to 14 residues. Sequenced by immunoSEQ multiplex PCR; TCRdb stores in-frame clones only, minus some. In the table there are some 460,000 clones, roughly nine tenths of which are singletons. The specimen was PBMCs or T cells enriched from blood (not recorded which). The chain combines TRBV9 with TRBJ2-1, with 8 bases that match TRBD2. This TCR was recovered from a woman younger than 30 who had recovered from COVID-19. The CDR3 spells CASSLQSGGAKQFF. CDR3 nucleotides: TGTGCCAGCAGCCTCCAATCCGGGGGGGCCAAGCAGTTCTTC.